This T cell receptor (beta chain) was observed in a study of beta chain features in type 1 diabetes. Notes on this clone: Antigen unknown.

Germline CDR1 is MNHEY and CDR2 is SMNVEV (reference sequence). The V end lost 5 bases, the J end lost 11 bases, and 15 bases lay between the germline ends. The CDR3 spans 12 residues. Overall study findings and caveats: TCRB CDR3s were moderately but significantly shorter in Type 1 diabetes patients in all four CD4+ subsets.

The study reverse transcribed the entire isolated RNA, so it sequenced expressed TCRB transcripts. The method was immunoSEQ multiplex PCR; TCRdb's version includes in-frame clones alone and lacks a portion of them. The sample records approximately 120,000 clones, approximately 37% being singletons. The receptor was isolated from a woman aged 18-30 years in good health. The genes are TRBV27 and TRBJ2-5, with D tentatively TRBD1 (5 bases). The sequencing sample was made of stem cell memory CD4+ T cells from blood. The CDR3 coding sequence is TGTGCCAGCAGTCTGACGCAGGGCCCGCAGTACTTC. It specifies CASSLTQGPQYF.